Listed below are T cell receptor beta chains from one sample, sequenced in a study of CD8 T cells in ankylosing spondylitis. TCRdb ran MiXCR on the 5' RACE reads and lists one entry per CDR3 protein. The sample comprises a few hundred thousand distinct CDR3 sequences, 20% of which are singletons, and about an eighth rests with the top ten. Sequencing input: blood, either unsorted or a sorted T cell fraction (not recorded which). These receptor sequences come from a male donor with ankylosing spondylitis or in good health (not recorded which). Both conserved end residues are part of each CDR3. D genes are given only for firm matches. Rows may omit the clone size; those that give it use once, few, many or a size class.

v_gene,abundance,len,j_gene,d_gene,CDR3nt,CDR3aa
TRBV28,NA,14,TRBJ2-7,NA,TGTGCCACCCCGGGCAGCAGTCCCTTCTACGAGCAGTACTTC,CATPGSSPFYEQYF
TRBV30,few,13,TRBJ2-1,NA,TGTGCCTGGTGTAGGACTACCTACAATGAGCAGTTCTTC,CAWCRTTYNEQFF
TRBV7-9,few,14,TRBJ1-1,NA,TGTGCCAGCGCTCCGCATGACCCAGGGACTGAAGCTTTCTTT,CASAPHDPGTEAFF
TRBV5-8,few,14,TRBJ2-4,NA,TGTGCCAGCAGCCTCACCGGGACGGAGAACATTCAGTACTTC,CASSLTGTENIQYF
TRBV12-3/TRBV12-4,NA,15,TRBJ2-2,TRBD1,TGTGCCAGCGTTACCGGGACAGGGGTCACCGGGGAGCTGTTTTTT,CASVTGTGVTGELFF
TRBV20-1,NA,16,TRBJ2-7,TRBD2,TGCAGTGCTAGCCCAAGGAGCGGGGAAACCGCCTGGGAGCAGTACTTC,CSASPRSGETAWEQYF
TRBV7-9,NA,15,TRBJ2-3,TRBD2,TGTGCCAGCAGTGGGACTAGCGGCCTCACAGATACGCAGTATTTT,CASSGTSGLTDTQYF
TRBV24-1,few,14,TRBJ2-3,NA,TGTGCCACCAGTGATCCCGTGCGCACAGATACGCAGTATTTT,CATSDPVRTDTQYF
TRBV7-6,NA,16,TRBJ2-1,NA,TGTGCCAGCAGCTTATCTTGGGGGACTGCCTACAATGAGCAGTTCTTC,CASSLSWGTAYNEQFF
TRBV4-1,few,17,TRBJ2-1,NA,TGCGCCAGCAGCCAAGATCGAGGGCAGGGAACCTACAATGAGCAGTTCTTC,CASSQDRGQGTYNEQFF
TRBV12-3/TRBV12-4,many,13,TRBJ2-5,NA,TGTGCCAGCAGTTTTCCAGGGCAGGAGACCCAGTACTTC,CASSFPGQETQYF
TRBV4-1,NA,16,TRBJ1-2,NA,TGCGCCAGCAGCCAAGAAATCAGGGTAACTAACTATGGCTACACCTTC,CASSQEIRVTNYGYTF
TRBV27,NA,15,TRBJ2-2,TRBD1,TGTGCCAGCAGTCCGGACAGGGACCGCACCGGGGAGCTGTTTTTT,CASSPDRDRTGELFF
TRBV29-1,few,12,TRBJ2-3,TRBD2,TGCAGCGTTGTCCTAGCGGGGGGGACGCAGTATTTT,CSVVLAGGTQYF
TRBV5-6,few,15,TRBJ2-7,TRBD1,TGTGCCAGCAGCTCCGCCGGGACAGGGATCTACGAGCAGTACTTC,CASSSAGTGIYEQYF
TRBV7-9,NA,15,TRBJ2-7,NA,TGTGCCAGCAGCACCCCAGAAGGGACACACCACGAGCAGTACTTC,CASSTPEGTHHEQYF
TRBV3-1,NA,15,TRBJ2-1,NA,TGTGCCAGCAGCCAAGATCCCCTACTCTACAATGAGCAGTTCTTC,CASSQDPLLYNEQFF
TRBV29-1,NA,11,TRBJ1-1,NA,TGCAGCGTTCGGTTGGATACTGAAGCTTTCTTT,CSVRLDTEAFF
TRBV12-3/TRBV12-4,few,12,TRBJ1-2,NA,TGTGCCAGCAGCACATTTAACTATGGCTACACCTTC,CASSTFNYGYTF
TRBV5-5,few,15,TRBJ2-3,NA,TGTGCCAGCAGCTTGTGGGACAATTCTAAGGATACGCAGTATTTT,CASSLWDNSKDTQYF
TRBV27,few,15,TRBJ2-7,TRBD1,TGTGCCAGCAGATTGACAGGGAGCAAATCGTACGAGCAGTACTTC,CASRLTGSKSYEQYF
TRBV20-1,NA,16,TRBJ1-1,NA,TGCAGTGCCCCGGTCTTCCAAACCCTCGAAGGGACTGAAGCTTTCTTT,CSAPVFQTLEGTEAFF
TRBV20-1,few,12,TRBJ1-1,NA,TGCAGTGCACTACAGGGTGTCACTGAAGCTTTCTTT,CSALQGVTEAFF
TRBV27,few,13,TRBJ2-1,NA,TGTGCCAGCTCCGGGACTGCCTTCAATGAGCAGTTCTTC,CASSGTAFNEQFF
TRBV20-1,few,13,TRBJ2-7,NA,TGCAGTGCCAGGCGCAGAGCCGAAGTCCAGCAGTACTTC,CSARRRAEVQQYF
TRBV12-3/TRBV12-4,many,14,TRBJ2-7,TRBD1,TGTGCCAGCAGTCCCTGGACAGGGTCATACGAGCAGTACTTC,CASSPWTGSYEQYF
TRBV4-2,NA,17,TRBJ2-7,TRBD1,TGTGCCAGCAGCCAAGAAGGGCCGGGACAGGGGGTTTACGAGCAGTACTTC,CASSQEGPGQGVYEQYF
TRBV20-1,few,12,TRBJ2-3,TRBD1,TGCAGTGCTAGCCAGGGGGCAGATACGCAGTATTTT,CSASQGADTQYF
TRBV10-3,NA,15,TRBJ1-2,TRBD1,TGTGCCGCCTGGACAGGAATACCCGGGCCGGACGGCTACACCTTC,CAAWTGIPGPDGYTF
TRBV6-1,few,13,TRBJ2-5,NA,TGTGCCAGCCCCAGGACCCCCCAAGAGACCCAGTACTTC,CASPRTPQETQYF
TRBV28,NA,15,TRBJ2-5,NA,TGTGCCAGCAGCAACGGACGGGGGGCACAAGAGACCCAGTACTTC,CASSNGRGAQETQYF
TRBV12-3/TRBV12-4,few,17,TRBJ2-1,NA,TGTGCCAGCAGTAACCGGGCCCTGAAGGCCCCCTACAATGAGCAGTTCTTC,CASSNRALKAPYNEQFF
TRBV12-3/TRBV12-4,many,12,TRBJ2-3,NA,TGTGCCAGCAGCGCCCCCGGGGATACGCAGTATTTT,CASSAPGDTQYF
TRBV5-1,NA,13,TRBJ2-3,NA,TGCGCCAGCATGCCCGGCGCCACAGATACGCAGTATTTT,CASMPGATDTQYF
TRBV25-1,few,13,TRBJ1-6,NA,TGTGCCAGCAGTGATGGCAGGAACCCACCCCTCCACTTT,CASSDGRNPPLHF
TRBV13,NA,15,TRBJ2-5,NA,TGTGCCAGCAGCTTAGAACAGGGCGGCCAAGAGACCCAGTACTTC,CASSLEQGGQETQYF
TRBV4-1,NA,12,TRBJ1-1,NA,TGCGCCAGCAGCCAGACGAACACTGAAGCTTTCTTT,CASSQTNTEAFF
TRBV4-1,NA,16,TRBJ2-3,TRBD2,TGCGCCAGCAGCCAAGAACAGCGGGGGGGTTGGGATACGCAGTATTTT,CASSQEQRGGWDTQYF
TRBV29-1,many,14,TRBJ2-1,TRBD2,TGCAGCACCTGGGGGGGGAGCTCCTACAATGAGCAGTTCTTC,CSTWGGSSYNEQFF
TRBV27,NA,13,TRBJ2-2,NA,TGTGCCAGCAGTTTTTTAGGGGAGGGGGAGCTGTTTTTT,CASSFLGEGELFF
TRBV29-1,few,13,TRBJ1-2,TRBD1,TGCAGCGTTCCCGGGACAGGGAAGGAAGGCTACACCTTC,CSVPGTGKEGYTF
TRBV11-2,NA,14,TRBJ2-5,NA,TGTGCCAGCAGCCCCGCGTTGGGGGGAGGGACCCAGTACTTC,CASSPALGGGTQYF
TRBV11-2,few,16,TRBJ2-1,TRBD2,TGTGCCAGCAGCCCGTTTAGCGGGGCTTCCTACAATGAGCAGTTCTTC,CASSPFSGASYNEQFF
TRBV5-1,few,16,TRBJ2-1,TRBD2,TGCGCCAGCAGCTTGGTGGTAGCGGGGGGCGGCAATGAGCAGTTCTTC,CASSLVVAGGGNEQFF
TRBV12-3/TRBV12-4,few,14,TRBJ1-5,NA,TGTGCCAGCAGTTGGGGGTTGGGTGGTCAGCCCCAGCATTTT,CASSWGLGGQPQHF
TRBV20-1,NA,15,TRBJ2-3,NA,TGCAGTGCTAGAGAGCTGGGGGTCAGCACAGATACGCAGTATTTT,CSARELGVSTDTQYF
TRBV4-2,few,14,TRBJ2-5,TRBD1,TGTGCCAGCAGCAAGCACAGGGGGAGGGAGACCCAGTACTTC,CASSKHRGRETQYF
TRBV28,NA,15,TRBJ2-7,NA,TGTGCCAGCAGTTTAGACCGCTCCTTCTCCTACGAGCAGTACTTC,CASSLDRSFSYEQYF
TRBV4-1,NA,17,TRBJ2-7,TRBD2,TGCGCCAGCAGCCAGTCCGGGACTAGCGGAGCCTACTACGAGCAGTACTTC,CASSQSGTSGAYYEQYF
TRBV12-3/TRBV12-4,NA,14,TRBJ2-7,NA,TGTGCCAGCAGCCCTCCCCCCAGAACCTACGAGCAGTACTTC,CASSPPPRTYEQYF
TRBV15,few,14,TRBJ2-5,NA,TGTGCCACCAGCAGAGCCGGGGGCGAAGAGACCCAGTACTTC,CATSRAGGEETQYF
TRBV6-1,few,16,TRBJ1-1,NA,TGTGCCAGCAACCCAATGGGCGGACGGTTGAACACTGAAGCTTTCTTT,CASNPMGGRLNTEAFF
TRBV27,few,13,TRBJ2-1,NA,TGTGCCAGCCTCCCAGGGGGAGGTAATGAGCAGTTCTTC,CASLPGGGNEQFF
TRBV25-1,NA,17,TRBJ2-2,NA,TGTGCCAGCAGTGAATCTGACAGTAGTCTTGGAGCCGGGGAGCTGTTTTTT,CASSESDSSLGAGELFF
TRBV6-5,NA,12,TRBJ2-7,TRBD1,TGTGCCAGCACTTCACCCGGGACAGGGCAGTACTTC,CASTSPGTGQYF
TRBV7-2,NA,17,TRBJ2-3,TRBD2,TGTGCCAGCAGCTTAGTAGCTAGCGGGGGGTACGGAGATACGCAGTATTTT,CASSLVASGGYGDTQYF